This T cell receptor beta chain is drawn from a study of control samples from healthy donors and cancer patients. The V gene's germline CDR1 is SGHNT and CDR2 YYREEE (reference sequence). The CDR3 has 16 residues. J lost 6 bases, V lost 4 bases, and 13 bases had no gene match. TCRdb's copy holds only in-frame clones and misses some; the assay was immunoSEQ multiplex PCR. The sample records 170,000 or so clones, approximately 91% being singletons. The chain carries TRBV5-4 and TRBJ2-1; 7 nucleotides match TRBD2. The receptor was derived from a woman aged 40 to 50 in good health. Sequencing was performed on blood. The CDR3 DNA follows: TGTGCCAGCAGCCCCCCTGACCGGGGGGTTCCCAATGAGCAGTTCTTC. It encodes CASSPPDRGVPNEQFF.